The rows below give T cell receptor beta chains drawn from one sample of a study of T cell changes during pregnancy in multiple sclerosis. Only in-frame clones appear in the TCRdb table, and some are missing; sequencing was by immunoSEQ multiplex PCR. The table has more than 55,000 clones, 91% seen once; the top ten hold 1.4%. The sequenced sample was peripheral blood, obtained in the second trimester of pregnancy. The receptor set was obtained from a female donor with multiple sclerosis, enrolled in a pregnancy study. The CDR3 runs from the conserved cysteine through the conserved F or W. A D gene is named only where the DNA matches it firmly. Where a row states a size, it is once, few, many or the class of an expanded clone; other rows omit it.

d_call	v_call	j_call	clone_size	cdr3_nt	cdr3_aa
-	TRBV11-1	TRBJ2-7	-	TGTGCCAGCAGTCTCCTCGATAGGGGCGAGCAGTACTTC	CASSLLDRGEQYF
TRBD1	TRBV19	TRBJ1-5	-	TGTGCCAGTAGTTCCTTAGCCGGGACAGGGCACAATCAGCCCCAGCATTTT	CASSSLAGTGHNQPQHF
-	TRBV16	TRBJ2-7	-	TGTGCCAGCAGCCAGAGCTACGAGCAGTACTTC	CASSQSYEQYF
-	TRBV21-1	TRBJ1-2	-	TGTGCCAGCAGCAAAACCGACAACTCTAACTATGGCTACACCTTC	CASSKTDNSNYGYTF
TRBD1	TRBV4-2	TRBJ2-2	-	TGTGCCAGCAGCCCGGGGACAGGGGTAAGCACCGGGGAGCTGTTTTTT	CASSPGTGVSTGELFF
TRBD1	TRBV6-5	TRBJ2-7	-	TGTGCCAGCACCCCGGGACAGGGCTATCGGTACGAGCAGTACTTC	CASTPGQGYRYEQYF
TRBD2	TRBV4-1	TRBJ2-1	-	TGCGCCAGCAGCCAACCCGGGACTAGCGGGAGTCAAAATGAGCAGTTCTTC	CASSQPGTSGSQNEQFF
-	TRBV5-1	TRBJ2-3	-	TGCGCCAGCAATACGGCCATCGCGGGTGGCACAGATACGCAGTATTTT	CASNTAIAGGTDTQYF
-	TRBV18	TRBJ2-3	once	TGTGCCAGCTCCCCTATTGGGGAGACCCTCACAGATACGCAGTATTTT	CASSPIGETLTDTQYF
-	TRBV5-1	TRBJ2-7	-	TGCGCCAGCAGCTTATACAGGGATGAGAGGTACTTC	CASSLYRDERYF
TRBD2	TRBV29-1	TRBJ2-1	-	TGCAGCGTGGAGACTAGCGGGTCGGGGAATGAGCAGTTCTTC	CSVETSGSGNEQFF
-	TRBV7-9	TRBJ2-4	-	TGTGCCAGCAGCTTAGCCAGGGCCGGGAGCAAAAACATTCAGTACTTC	CASSLARAGSKNIQYF
-	TRBV7-9	TRBJ2-1	-	TGTGCCAGCAGCCCACCGGTCGGGATCTTCGATGAGCAGTTCTTC	CASSPPVGIFDEQFF
-	TRBV19	TRBJ1-1	-	TGTGCCAGTAGGGGGACACAGAACACTGAAGCTTTCTTT	CASRGTQNTEAFF
-	TRBV6-1	TRBJ1-1	-	TGTGCCAGCAGTGAAGCGTATATGAACACTGAAGCTTTCTTT	CASSEAYMNTEAFF
-	TRBV19	TRBJ1-5	once	TGTGCCAGTAGTGAGGCAATAATACAGCCCCAGCATTTT	CASSEAIIQPQHF
TRBD1	TRBV19	TRBJ1-6	-	TGTGCCAGTAGTGAAAGGACAGGGGGCTGGGGTTCACCCCTCCACTTT	CASSERTGGWGSPLHF
-	TRBV7-9	TRBJ2-3	-	TGTGCCAGCAGCTTCTTTATTTACAGGGCGGCAGATACGCAGTATTTT	CASSFFIYRAADTQYF
TRBD1	TRBV7-9	TRBJ2-2	-	TGTGCCAGCAGCTGGCCGGCAGGGGGCCCTTCGAACACCGGGGAGCTGTTTTTT	CASSWPAGGPSNTGELFF
TRBD1	TRBV29-1	TRBJ1-1	-	TGCAGCGTTGAAGGTGGTCCGGGACAGGGAACTGAAGCTTTCTTT	CSVEGGPGQGTEAFF
-	TRBV25-1	TRBJ2-1	-	TGTGCCAGCAACGAGCGAAGGGGGAATGAGCAGTTCTTC	CASNERRGNEQFF
TRBD2	TRBV16	TRBJ2-5	-	TGTGCCAGCAGAGACAGCGGGGTTCAAGAGACCCAGTACTTC	CASRDSGVQETQYF
TRBD1	TRBV5-6	TRBJ2-1	once	TGTGCCAGCAGCTTTCTCCGGGACAGGGGGCAATTTTACAATGAGCAGTTCTTC	CASSFLRDRGQFYNEQFF
-	TRBV10-3	TRBJ2-2	-	TGTGCCATCAGTGAGTCGACTGGTTCCGGGGAGCTGTTTTTT	CAISESTGSGELFF
-	TRBV9	TRBJ2-7	-	TGTGCCAGCAGCGTAGGGATGACAGACAACTACGAGCAGTACTTC	CASSVGMTDNYEQYF
-	TRBV7-9	TRBJ2-3	-	TGTGCCAGCAGCTTAGAGGAGCGCGATACCCTTTTTACAGATACGCAGTATTTT	CASSLEERDTLFTDTQYF
TRBD1	TRBV4-3	TRBJ1-2	-	TGCGCCAGCAGCCAAGATGGATCTGTTGGACAGGGGGTTTTCCGATATGGCTACACCTTC	CASSQDGSVGQGVFRYGYTF
-	TRBV7-2	TRBJ2-3	-	TGTGCCAGCAGCCCCGACTTCACAGATACGCAGTATTTT	CASSPDFTDTQYF
TRBD2	TRBV27	TRBJ2-2	-	TGTGCCAGCAGTCGGGGACTAGCGGGAGCCGGGGAGCTGTTTTTT	CASSRGLAGAGELFF
-	TRBV19	TRBJ1-1	-	TGTGCCAGTAGTCTTCAGTTCCTGAACACTGAAGCTTTCTTT	CASSLQFLNTEAFF
TRBD1	TRBV25-1	TRBJ1-1	-	TGTGCCAGCAGTGAACGACAGGGGATGTTGGAAGCTTTCTTT	CASSERQGMLEAFF
-	TRBV27	TRBJ1-4	-	TGTGCCAGCAGTGGGGGGGCAACTAATGAAAAACTGTTTTTT	CASSGGATNEKLFF
-	TRBV30	TRBJ1-1	few	TGTGCCTGGAGTAACAGGGTAGGCACTGAAGCTTTCTTT	CAWSNRVGTEAFF
TRBD2	TRBV7-2	TRBJ2-5	-	TGTGCCAGCAGCTTAGGGCCAGCGGGAGTACGTGAGACCCAGTACTTC	CASSLGPAGVRETQYF
-	TRBV11-2	TRBJ1-2	-	TGTGCCAGCAGCTTAGAGCCCCCACAGGGCGGCTATGGCTACACCTTC	CASSLEPPQGGYGYTF
TRBD1	TRBV7-8	TRBJ1-5	-	TGTGCCAGCAGCCTAGAGGCAGGGGGCGGGCGGGAGCCCCAGCATTTT	CASSLEAGGGREPQHF
-	TRBV5-1	TRBJ2-2	-	TGCGCCAGCAGCTGGGACTGGGCGAACACCGGGGAGCTGTTTTTT	CASSWDWANTGELFF
TRBD2	TRBV19	TRBJ2-3	-	TGTGCCAGTAGTCCGAGACTAGCGGGGGCCCGGGATACGCAGTATTTT	CASSPRLAGARDTQYF
-	TRBV7-9	TRBJ2-6	-	TGTGCCAGCAGCTCCACAGGTCTCACCAACGTCCTGACTTTC	CASSSTGLTNVLTF
-	TRBV25-1	TRBJ1-2	-	TGTGCCAGCGGCGGGGAGGGACGCGGCTATGGCTACACCTTC	CASGGEGRGYGYTF
-	TRBV18	TRBJ2-7	-	TGTGCCAGCTCACCACGCGGGGTAGGGAGTTACACCTACGAGCAGTACTTC	CASSPRGVGSYTYEQYF
TRBD2	TRBV5-4	TRBJ2-1	-	TGTGCCAGCAGCCCCCTGGCGGGAGTGGACAATGAGCAGTTCTTC	CASSPLAGVDNEQFF
TRBD2	TRBV9	TRBJ2-3	-	TGTGCCAGCAGCCTTGGACTAGCGGGAGGGACAGATACGCAGTATTTT	CASSLGLAGGTDTQYF
TRBD1	TRBV19	TRBJ1-4	once	TGTGCCAGTGTGGGACAGGGGGTTGAAAAACTGTTTTTT	CASVGQGVEKLFF
TRBD1	TRBV30	TRBJ1-1	-	TGTGCCTGGACCTGGGGGACAGGACCGAACACTGAAGCTTTCTTT	CAWTWGTGPNTEAFF
-	TRBV6-5	TRBJ1-1	-	TGTGCCAGCATCACGGGGAATGAAGCTTTCTTT	CASITGNEAFF
-	TRBV10-2	TRBJ2-1	once	TGCGCCAGCACCGCACTAAGGGGGAACTCCTACAATGAGCAGTTCTTC	CASTALRGNSYNEQFF
TRBD1	TRBV28	TRBJ1-5	-	TGTGCCAGTTTTTGGGGACAGGGAATAATCTATAGCAATCAGCCCCAGCATTTT	CASFWGQGIIYSNQPQHF
TRBD1	TRBV6-5	TRBJ2-7	-	TGTGCCACCTCACCGGGACAGGGGGGATACGAGCAGTACTTC	CATSPGQGGYEQYF
TRBD1	TRBV7-9	TRBJ1-1	-	TGTGCCAGCAGCTCAGGGGGTTTAGATGGTGAAGCTTTCTTT	CASSSGGLDGEAFF